A single sample gave rise to the 28 T cell receptor beta chains below, sequenced in a study of blood T cell repertoires in COVID-19. Profiling relied on immunoSEQ multiplex PCR, and the TCRdb table lists in-frame clones only, not all of them. The sample has about 290,000 clones; nearly 90% are singletons. Sequencing was carried out using peripheral blood. These receptors were collected from a woman aged 30 to 39 with COVID-19, enrolled during active disease.

The chain employs TRBV9 and TRBJ2-1; possible D gene TRBD1, 6 bases. V gave up 3 bases and J gave up 2 bases, with 9 bases separating them. The CDR3 has 14 amino acids. Germline lookup yields CDR1 SGDLS and CDR2 YYNGEE. The CDR3 sequence: CASSDRTAYNEQFF. CDR3 DNA sequence: TGTGCCAGCAGCGACAGGACAGCCTACAATGAGCAGTTCTTC.

This clone appeared once. The V gene is TRBV4-1, the J gene TRBJ2-1, with a tentative D call TRBD2 (6 bases). Germline CDR1 and CDR2: MGHRA and YSYEKL. Trimming removed 5 bases from V and 1 base from J, with 15 bases in between. The CDR3 totals 16 residues. The CDR3 spells CASSIFGGLSYNEQFF. In DNA, the CDR3 is TGCGCCAGCAGCATTTTTGGGGGGTTATCCTACAATGAGCAGTTCTTC.

The gene calls are TRBV5-1 and TRBJ2-2; 9 bases match TRBD1. V trimming: 2 bases; J trimming: 4 bases; junction bases outside the gene matches: 9. Germline V gene sequence: CDR1 SGHRS, CDR2 YFSETQ. The CDR3 is made up of 17 amino acids. The chain's CDR3 is CASSLPGTGSATGELFF. Here the CDR3 DNA reads TGCGCCAGCAGCTTACCCGGGACAGGGAGTGCCACCGGGGAGCTGTTTTTT.

This sequence joins TRBV5-5 and TRBJ1-4, with D possibly being TRBD1 (5 bases). In germline, CDR1 is SGHKS, CDR2 YYEKEE (reference sequence). The CDR3 is made up of 14 amino acids. With 2 bases removed from V and 5 bases from J, the gap between germline ends came to 10 bases. CDR3 nucleotide sequence: TGTGCCAGCAGCTTAATGACAGTCAATGAAAAACTGTTTTTT. Its protein is CASSLMTVNEKLFF. Full variable domain (remainder filled in from reference TRBV5-5 and TRBJ1-4): DAGVTQSPTHLIKTRGQQVTLRCSPISGHKSVSWYQQVLGQGPQFIFQYYEKEERGRGNFPDRFSARQFPNYSSELNVNALLLGDSALYLCASSLMTVNEKLFFGSGTQLSVL.

The chain combines TRBV2 with TRBJ1-3; TRBD1 matches 7 bases. V lost 3 bases to trimming and J lost 1 base; unmatched junction nucleotides: 3. This CDR3 is 15 amino acids long. In germline, CDR1 is SNHLY, CDR2 FYNNEI. The CDR3, as DNA: TGTGCCAGCAGTGATGGGACAGTGTCTGGAAACACCATATATTTT. Residues: CASSDGTVSGNTIYF. The whole variable domain, filled in from reference TRBV2 and TRBJ1-3, reads EPEVTQTPSHQVTQMGQEVILRCVPISNHLYFYWYRQILGQKVEFLVSFYNNEISEKSEIFDDQFSVERPDGSNFTLKIRSTKLEDSAMYFCASSDGTVSGNTIYFGEGSWLTVV.

The chain has TRBV5-1 and TRBJ2-6, with D possibly TRBD1 on 6 matching bases. Germline lookup yields CDR1 SGHRS and CDR2 YFSETQ. The germline V and J ends were trimmed by 4 bases and 0 bases, with 23 bases remaining between them. The CDR3 extends over 20 amino acids. The CDR3 protein is CASSLKTGASPNSGANVLTF. CDR3 nucleotides: TGCGCCAGCAGCCTCAAGACAGGCGCCAGCCCTAACTCTGGGGCCAACGTCCTGACTTTC.

The chain is built from TRBV24-1 and TRBJ1-1, with TRBD1 identical over 9 bases. From germline, CDR1 is KGHDR and CDR2 SFDVKD. With 5 bases clipped from V and 4 bases from J, the junction kept 1 base outside the gene matches. This CDR3 is built from 13 residues. CDR3 loop: CATSVTGGTEAFF. CDR3 nucleotide sequence: TGTGCCACCAGTGTGACAGGGGGCACTGAAGCTTTCTTT.

This clone was observed a single time. V and J are TRBV14 and TRBJ2-7, with TRBD1 identical over 10 bases. CDR1 is SGHDN, CDR2 FVKESK, per germline. V shed 2 bases and J 7 bases; nucleotides not matched to a gene: 8. The CDR3 contains 15 residues. The CDR3 DNA is TGTGCCAGCAGCCAAACCTGGGGACAGGGGATAGAGCAGTACTTC. Translated: CASSQTWGQGIEQYF.

The V call is TRBV12-5, the J call TRBJ2-4, with D perhaps matching TRBD2 (6 bases). The CDR3 has 14 amino acids. V shed 6 bases and J shed 5 bases, with 14 bases lying between them. Germline loops: CDR1 LGHNT, CDR2 FRNRAP. The CDR3 coding sequence is TGTGCTAGTGGAACGGGGGATGTGGAAAACATTCAGTACTTC. Translation gives CASGTGDVENIQYF.

This chain uses TRBV30 with TRBJ1-2; 7 bases fit TRBD1. V lost 3 bases and J lost 4; bases outside the gene matches: 5. Germline loops: CDR1 GTSNPN, CDR2 SVGIG (reference sequence). CDR3 length: 13 amino acids. The CDR3 bases are TGTGCCTGGAGGCGGCCAGGGGGCTATGGCTACACCTTC. This translates into CAWRRPGGYGYTF.

This rearrangement joins TRBV5-8 to TRBJ1-5; tentatively, D is TRBD1 (5 bases). Trimming took 1 base from V and 7 from J, leaving 18 bases between them. This CDR3 has 16 residues. CDR1 is SGHTS and CDR2 is YDEGEE in the germline V gene. The CDR3 DNA reads as TGTGCCAGCAGCTTGAAGGACGGCAGGGTTAAGCAGCCCCAGCATTTT. Encoded protein: CASSLKDGRVKQPQHF.

V is TRBV27 and J is TRBJ2-1; 9 bases align to TRBD2. V dropped 3 bases and J dropped 8; count of bases not matched to a gene: 8. The CDR3 has 15 amino acids. The germline V gene encodes CDR1 MNHEY and CDR2 SMNVEV (reference sequence). The CDR3 loop reads CASSFSAGGFHEQFF. The CDR3 DNA is TGTGCCAGCAGTTTCTCAGCGGGGGGATTCCATGAGCAGTTCTTC.

This clone has a single count. This chain connects TRBV28 to TRBJ1-1, with 7 nucleotides matching TRBD1. The CDR3 contains 14 residues. Germline V gene data show CDR1 as MDHEN and CDR2 as SYDVKM. V trimming: 6 bases; J trimming: 0 bases; junction bases outside the gene matches: 4. CDR3 DNA sequence: TGTGCCAGCAGCCTAGGACAGGTGAACACTGAAGCTTTCTTT. Its translation is CASSLGQVNTEAFF. Together with reference TRBV28 and TRBJ1-1, the CDR3 gives the full variable domain: DVKVTQSSRYLVKRTGEKVFLECVQDMDHENMFWYRQDPGLGLRLIYFSYDVKMKEKGDIPEGYSVSREKKERFSLILESASTNQTSMYLCASSLGQVNTEAFFGQGTRLTVV.

This chain's CDR3 is CASSLSSPGEQYF. CDR3 nucleotides: TGTGCCAGCAGCTTAAGCAGTCCGGGGGAGCAGTACTTC. The chain joins TRBV7-9 to TRBJ2-7; a weak D match, TRBD2 (5 bases). The CDR3 runs 13 residues. Trimming pared 2 bases from V and 7 bases from J, leaving 12 bases between. CDR1 is SEHNR and CDR2 is FQNEAQ in the germline V gene (reference sequence).

The chain has TRBV7-8 and TRBJ1-2, with 8 bases lining up with TRBD1. The trim removed 0 bases at V and 4 bases at J, leaving 4 bases unmatched. The CDR3 extends over 15 amino acids. In germline, CDR1 is SGHVS, CDR2 FQNEAQ. DNA for the CDR3: TGTGCCAGCAGCTTAGCCGACAGGGGAGTCTATGGCTACACCTTC. Protein product: CASSLADRGVYGYTF.

This chain joins TRBV2 and TRBJ2-1; 8 bases agree with TRBD2. The CDR3 runs 15 residues. Germline values: CDR1 SNHLY, CDR2 FYNNEI. V shed 5 bases and J 1 base; nucleotides not matched to a gene: 4. The CDR3 here is CASSLGGVSYNEQFF. The CDR3, as DNA: TGTGCCAGCAGTCTCGGGGGGGTTTCCTACAATGAGCAGTTCTTC.

The chain combines TRBV7-9 with TRBJ2-2, with D tentatively TRBD1 (7 bases). CDR1 is SEHNR and CDR2 is FQNEAQ in the germline V gene (reference sequence). The CDR3 is 15 residues long. The germline V and J ends were trimmed by 8 bases and 7 bases, with 20 bases remaining between them. In DNA, the CDR3 is TGTGCCAGCCCCTCCGAGGAGGGGGCTGGCGGGGAGCTGTTTTTT. Its translation: CASPSEEGAGGELFF.

The chain links TRBV28 to TRBJ1-1, with D unclear. The CDR3 length is 14 residues. CDR1 and CDR2 from the germline V gene are MDHEN and SYDVKM. Trimming took 4 bases from V and 8 from J, leaving 17 bases between them. As DNA, the CDR3 is TGTGCCAGCAGTTCCGGGTCTGTGATGAAGGAAGCTTTCTTT. Its translation is CASSSGSVMKEAFF.

This clone was observed a single time. The chain uses TRBV2 and TRBJ1-2; 7 nucleotides match TRBD1. The CDR3 is 14 amino acids. Germline CDR1 and CDR2: SNHLY and FYNNEI. V lost 9 bases to trimming and J lost 8 bases; unmatched junction nucleotides: 15. The CDR3: CASITGDSSRGYTF. The CDR3 DNA follows: TGTGCCAGTATTACAGGGGATTCTTCCAGAGGCTACACCTTC. The full variable domain, with the rest looked up from reference TRBV2 and TRBJ1-2, is EPEVTQTPSHQVTQMGQEVILRCVPISNHLYFYWYRQILGQKVEFLVSFYNNEISEKSEIFDDQFSVERPDGSNFTLKIRSTKLEDSAMYFCASITGDSSRGYTFGSGTRLTVV.

The rearrangement uses TRBV20-1 and TRBJ1-2; D is perhaps TRBD1 (6 bases). CDR3 size: 11 residues. Between the trimmed V and J ends, which lost 7 bases and 6 bases, there was a span of 12 bases. Germline loops: CDR1 DFQATT, CDR2 SNEGSKA (reference sequence). CDR3 sequence reads: CSGLQGDGYTF. CDR3 DNA: TGCAGTGGATTACAGGGAGATGGCTACACCTTC.

This chain links TRBV5-1 with TRBJ2-1; a possible D gene is TRBD2 (7 bases). Trimming removed 1 base at V and 5 bases at J, with 10 bases between. From germline, CDR1 is SGHRS and CDR2 YFSETQ. The CDR3 length is 14 residues. The CDR3 sequence is CASSLRGADNEQFF. In DNA form, the CDR3 reads TGCGCCAGCAGCTTGCGGGGGGCCGACAATGAGCAGTTCTTC.

The V call is TRBV18, the J call TRBJ2-2; 10 bases line up with TRBD1. Per the germline V gene, CDR1 is KGHSH and CDR2 is LQKENI. With V trimmed by 6 bases and J by 4 bases, 8 bases remained unmatched. This CDR3 region has 16 residues. As DNA, the CDR3 is TGTGCCAGCTCCCTCACCGGGACAGGGGTCACCGGGGAGCTGTTTTTT. Encoded protein: CASSLTGTGVTGELFF.

The chain joins TRBV5-4 to TRBJ1-2; no reliable D call. Trimming left V 2 bases short and J 4 bases short, with 15 bases between. The germline V gene has CDR1 SGHNT and CDR2 YYREEE (reference sequence). The CDR3 is made up of 15 amino acids. Written as DNA, the CDR3 is TGTGCCAGCAGCTTAAGTACAGTCACTGGCTATGGCTACACCTTC. It specifies CASSLSTVTGYGYTF.

CDR3 in amino acids: CASSPPQGHYGYTF. The CDR3 DNA reads as TGTGCCAGCTCACCACCGCAGGGGCACTATGGCTACACCTTC. The V call is TRBV18, the J call TRBJ1-2; D is perhaps TRBD1 (6 bases). The V end was cut by 0 bases, the J end by 3 bases, with 8 bases between. The CDR3 contains 14 residues. CDR1 is KGHSH and CDR2 is LQKENI in the germline V gene.

The gene calls are TRBV3-1 (or the pseudogene TRBV3-2) and TRBJ1-1; the match to TRBD1 covers 10 bases. From germline, CDR1 is LGHDT and CDR2 YNNKEL (reference sequence). J gave up 2 bases and V 4 bases, and 4 bases lay outside the gene matches. CDR3 length: 15 residues. In DNA form, the CDR3 reads TGTGCCAGCAGCCCCCGGGACAGGGGAAACACTGAAGCTTTCTTT. This translates into CASSPRDRGNTEAFF.

V gene TRBV19 combines with J gene TRBJ1-2; TRBD1 matches 7 bases. Germline loops: CDR1 LNHDA, CDR2 SQIVND (reference sequence). J lost 7 bases, V lost 3 bases, and 14 bases had no gene match. CDR3 length equals 16 residues. The CDR3: CASSMATGTVRSGYTF. The CDR3 nucleotides are TGTGCCAGTAGTATGGCGACCGGGACAGTGAGGAGTGGCTACACCTTC.

This chain links TRBV4-1 with TRBJ2-3; D is perhaps TRBD1 (7 bases). The CDR3 extends over 16 amino acids. Germline V gives CDR1 MGHRA, CDR2 YSYEKL. V lost 6 bases and J lost 4, with 20 bases in between. The CDR3 DNA sequence: TGCGCCAGCAGTTCGGCACCAGGGGGAGGATCAGATACGCAGTATTTT. This codes for CASSSAPGGGSDTQYF.

J is TRBJ2-1 and V is TRBV19; D ambiguous. CDR3 length equals 14 residues. CDR1 and CDR2 (germline): LNHDA, SQIVND (reference sequence). V was pared by 6 bases and J by 3 bases, with 12 bases between. The CDR3 loop is CASRPSSLYNEQFF. The DNA of the CDR3 is TGTGCCAGTAGGCCAAGTAGCCTCTACAATGAGCAGTTCTTC.